This T cell receptor (beta chain) was identified in a study of vaccination and CD4 T cells after COVID-19. Across the study: Six males and four females, two of them Hispanic, were enrolled as convalescents. Each enrolled participant received a two-dose regimen of either BNT162b2 or mRNA-1273 vaccine. General study findings and limits: Median roughly 86% of reactive clones detected in convalescent patients emerged only post-vaccination.

The Oncomine TCR Beta short-read assay sequenced DNA from cultured CD4+ T cells. TCRdb independently ran MiXCR on the PCR reads; one entry per CDR3 protein. This table holds 10,000 or so distinct CDR3 sequences, roughly 77% found once. A word on this clonotype: What it binds is unknown.

Treatment indicated: roughly 11-day PBMC culture with coronavirus spike peptide pools or control peptides (ViraFEST assay). PBMCs were cultured at some 2.1 million per well with roughly 10 IU/ml IL-2 and approximately 9.4 ug/ml peptide pools. Material: CD4+ T cells from blood, cultured in vitro. This receptor was taken from a human donor who had recovered from COVID-19.

The CDR3 loop is CATSRGGPITEAFF. In DNA form, the CDR3 reads TGTGCCACCAGTCGAGGGGGCCCGATCACTGAAGCTTTCTTT. This chain joins TRBV24-1 and TRBJ1-1; 7 nucleotides agree with TRBD1. Looked up from germline, CDR1 is KGHDR and CDR2 is SFDVKD. This CDR3 contains 14 residues. V was clipped by 6 bases and J by 4 bases; unmatched bases: 7.